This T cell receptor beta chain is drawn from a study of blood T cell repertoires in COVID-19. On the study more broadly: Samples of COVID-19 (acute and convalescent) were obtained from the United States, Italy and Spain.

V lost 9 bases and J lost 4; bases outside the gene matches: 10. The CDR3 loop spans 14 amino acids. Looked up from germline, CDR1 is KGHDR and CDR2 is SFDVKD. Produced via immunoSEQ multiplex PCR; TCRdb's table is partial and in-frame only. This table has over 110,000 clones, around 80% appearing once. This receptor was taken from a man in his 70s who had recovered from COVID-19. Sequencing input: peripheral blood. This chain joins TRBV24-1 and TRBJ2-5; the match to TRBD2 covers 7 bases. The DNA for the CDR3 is TGTGCCACCTCCGGGGCGGGAGTGGGAGAGACCCAGTACTTC. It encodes CATSGAGVGETQYF.